A single TCR beta chain is shown here with its context. Assay used: immunoSEQ multiplex PCR; TCRdb lists only in-frame clones, some missing. The repertoire holds fewer than 95,000 clones, with roughly 80% as singletons. The data originate from a study of cytomegalovirus exposure and HLA in healthy donors. The specimen sequenced was PBMCs. The receptor comes from a young woman in good health and CMV-seropositive.

The CDR3 loop is CASSYSMAGRETQYF. The CDR3 DNA reads as TGTGCCAGCAGTTACTCGATGGCAGGGAGGGAGACCCAGTACTTC. The V gene is TRBV6-5, the J gene TRBJ2-5, with D possibly TRBD2 on 6 matching bases. CDR1 and CDR2 (germline): MNHEY, SVGAGI. The V gene lost 0 bases and the J gene lost 5 bases, with 13 bases spanning the gap. This CDR3 contains 15 residues.